These T cell receptor beta chains were read from a single sample in a study of shared clonotypes between healthy human individuals. Sequencing used immunoSEQ multiplex PCR; TCRdb keeps in-frame clones, though not all of them. Among about 2.5 million clones listed, 85% to 95% were seen once. Sequencing was done on a sample of naive CD4+ T cells from PBMCs. These receptors were taken from a young man in good health. Some clones in this sample may be carry-over from other donors' samples. Both conserved end residues are part of each CDR3. The D gene is left open where the match is weak.

J,V,D,CDR3,DNA
TRBJ1-4,TRBV25-1,-,CASRLRDEKLFF,TGTGCCAGCAGGCTCAGGGATGAAAAACTGTTTTTT
TRBJ2-2,TRBV11-2,-,CASTWGFNTGELFF,TGTGCCAGCACCTGGGGTTTTAACACCGGGGAGCTGTTTTTT
TRBJ2-2,TRBV6-5,-,CASSPRGANTGELFF,TGTGCCAGCAGCCCCAGGGGGGCGAACACCGGGGAGCTGTTTTTT
TRBJ2-3,TRBV10-1,TRBD1,CASSGARGRTDTQYF,TGCGCCAGCAGTGGTGCAAGGGGGCGCACAGATACGCAGTATTTT
TRBJ2-5,TRBV30,TRBD2,CAWSLTWAGASETQYF,TGTGCCTGGAGCCTTACCTGGGCGGGAGCATCTGAGACCCAGTACTTC
TRBJ2-5,TRBV7-3,TRBD1,CASSPQGAGETQYF,TGTGCCAGCAGCCCCCAGGGGGCCGGAGAGACCCAGTACTTC
TRBJ1-2,TRBV7-8,-,CASSLDRILYGYTF,TGTGCCAGCAGCTTAGACCGGATTCTATATGGCTACACCTTC
TRBJ1-2,TRBV19,-,CASSIGGAGNYGYTF,TGTGCCAGTAGTATAGGTGGGGCAGGCAACTATGGCTACACCTTC
TRBJ2-7,TRBV28,TRBD1,CASSTGAHEQYF,TGTGCCAGCAGTACAGGGGCCCACGAGCAGTACTTC
TRBJ2-2,TRBV7-6,-,CASSLVRASISLGPANTGELFF,TGTGCCAGCAGCTTAGTACGGGCTTCGATCAGTTTGGGCCCCGCGAACACCGGGGAGCTGTTTTTT
TRBJ2-2,TRBV7-9,-,CASSLTRLGLGELFF,TGTGCCAGCAGCTTAACTCGTCTGGGGCTCGGGGAGCTGTTTTTT
TRBJ2-7,TRBV19,TRBD2,CASSYGLARSYEQYF,TGTGCCAGTTCTTACGGACTAGCGAGATCCTACGAGCAGTACTTC
TRBJ2-7,TRBV7-2,TRBD1,CASSLTPGTAYYEQYF,TGTGCCAGCAGCCTCACCCCCGGGACAGCGTACTACGAGCAGTACTTC